The 24 T cell receptor beta chains presented below share a single source sample, sequenced in a study of CD8+CD57+ T cells in acquired aplastic anemia. Template material for TCR beta VDJ and CDR3 profiling consisted of genomic DNA. TCRdb redid the calling of the reads with MiXCR, one entry per CDR3 protein. The sample has about 220,000 distinct CDR3 sequences; approximately 35% are singletons. The sequencing sample was made of sorted CD4+, CD8+, or CD8+CD57+ T cells (not recorded which) from PBMCs. The receptors originated from a human donor in good health, serving as a control.

The V and J genes are TRBV3-1 and TRBJ1-1; 7 positions agree with TRBD1. The germline V gene has CDR1 LGHDT and CDR2 YNNKEL (reference sequence). Unmatched junction bases numbered 10, after V lost 5 bases and J lost 10 bases. The CDR3 has 13 residues. As DNA, the CDR3 is TGTGCCAGCAGCAAAGGGACAGTCTCAAGAGCTTTCTTT. Protein sequence: CASSKGTVSRAFF.

This clonotype was seen a handful of times. This may be a read error: a much more frequent sequence differs by one nucleotide. The gene calls are TRBV20-1 and TRBJ2-7, with D hard to call. Germline loops: CDR1 DFQATT, CDR2 SNEGSKA (reference sequence). CDR3 length: 10 amino acids. The CDR3 DNA follows: TGCAGTGCTAGAGGCGAGACCCAGTCCTTC. Translated: CSARGETQSF.

This clonotype has a handful of counts. The V call is TRBV4-2, the J call TRBJ2-3; 15 bases agree with TRBD2. V lost 4 bases and J lost 9; bases outside the gene matches: 5. CDR1 is LGHNA, CDR2 YNFKEQ, per germline. The CDR3 length is 15 residues. The CDR3 spells CASSPGLAGGLTQYF. The CDR3 coding sequence is TGTGCCAGCAGCCCGGGACTAGCGGGGGGTTTAACGCAGTATTTT.

This clonotype was recorded many times. The chain couples TRBV19 to TRBJ1-4; 9 positions match TRBD1. Trimming took 7 bases from V and 6 from J; bases not matched to a gene: 9. CDR1 LNHDA and CDR2 SQIVND come from the germline V gene (reference sequence). This CDR3 has 15 amino acids. CDR3 region: CASNRGQGGHEKLFF. Written as DNA, the CDR3 is TGTGCCAGTAACCGGGGACAGGGAGGGCATGAAAAACTGTTTTTT.

The gene calls are TRBV25-1 and TRBJ2-3, with 14 bases identical to TRBD2. There are 17 residues in the CDR3. V lost 2 bases to trimming and J lost 2 bases; unmatched junction nucleotides: 3. Germline V gene lookup returns CDR1 MGHDK and CDR2 SYGVNS. CDR3 amino acids: CASSERTSGRYTDTQYF. The CDR3 DNA is TGTGCCAGCAGTGAAAGGACTAGCGGGAGGTACACAGATACGCAGTATTTT.

This clonotype turned up a few times. One junction end does not reproduce the germline sequence, and a read error may be involved. The chain combines TRBV4-1 with TRBJ1-2; perhaps TRBD1 as D (6 bases). The CDR3 extends over 13 amino acids. The V gene's germline CDR1 is MGHRA and CDR2 YSYEKL. CDR3 DNA sequence: TGCGCCAGCAGCCAAGTGGGGGGGGGGGGCGTCCCCTTC. This translates into CASSQVGGGGVPF.

The chain has TRBV7-2 and TRBJ2-7, with no clear D. Germline CDR1 and CDR2: SGHTA and FQGNSA. With 6 bases removed from V and 6 bases from J, the gap between germline ends came to 6 bases. The CDR3 totals 10 residues. For the CDR3, the DNA is TGTGCCAGCAGTCTGTTCGAGCAGTACTTC. Amino acids: CASSLFEQYF.

This clonotype was recorded at least ten times. The gene calls are TRBV29-1 and TRBJ2-3, with 11 bases lining up with TRBD2. This CDR3 contains 13 residues. The germline CDR1 and CDR2 sequences are SQVTM and ANQGSEA. With V trimmed by 8 bases and J by 5 bases, 6 bases remained unmatched. CDR3 sequence reads: CSLSGRAGDTQYF. CDR3 DNA sequence: TGCAGCCTTAGCGGGAGGGCCGGAGATACGCAGTATTTT.

In this sample, this clonotype turned up a few times. A much larger clone is a single base away; this may be a read error. The V and J genes are TRBV2 and TRBJ1-6; D is ambiguous. This CDR3 comprises 12 residues. Germline CDR1 SNHLY, CDR2 FYNNEI. Here the CDR3 reads CASSLLYSPPHF. The CDR3 DNA follows: TGTGCCAGCAGCCTCCTTTATTCACCCCCCCACTTT.

This chain links TRBV15 with TRBJ1-2; D uncertain. The CDR3 is made up of 10 amino acids. Germline CDR1 is LNHNV and CDR2 is YYDKDF (reference sequence). The V end was cut by 1 base, the J end by 10 bases, with 4 bases between. Here the CDR3 reads CATSRGDYTF. DNA of the CDR3: TGTGCCACCAGCAGAGGTGACTACACCTTC.

The sample holds many counts of this clonotype. V is TRBV9 and J is TRBJ2-5; either TRBD1 or TRBD2 may fit D (5 bases each). The CDR3 consists of 15 residues. Germline loops: CDR1 SGDLS, CDR2 YYNGEE. Trimming pared 4 bases from V and 5 bases from J, leaving 18 bases between. The DNA for the CDR3 is TGTGCCAGCAGCCCGGGGATGGCGTGGGGGGAGACCCAGTACTTC. This translates into CASSPGMAWGETQYF.

This clonotype was seen ten or more times. This sequence joins TRBV20-1 and TRBJ1-1; 7 nucleotides line up with TRBD1. Per the germline V gene, CDR1 is DFQATT and CDR2 is SNEGSKA (reference sequence). The CDR3 runs 13 residues. Trimming took 7 bases from V and 3 from J; bases not matched to a gene: 8. DNA for the CDR3: TGCAGTGGCACCCGGGACAGAGACACTGAAGCTTTCTTT. Translated: CSGTRDRDTEAFF.

There are a few counts of this clonotype. Here the CDR3 reads CASSLALRTALGANVLTF. For the CDR3, the DNA is TGCGCCAGCAGCTTGGCCCTTCGGACAGCTCTTGGGGCCAACGTCCTGACTTTC. This rearrangement joins TRBV5-1 to TRBJ2-6; possible D gene TRBD1, 6 bases. Trimming stripped 0 bases from V and 3 bases from J, with 16 bases between. The CDR3 consists of 18 residues. Germline-derived CDR1 and CDR2 are SGHRS and YFSETQ. The complete variable domain, with remaining parts taken from reference TRBV5-1 and TRBJ2-6, reads KAGVTQTPRYLIKTRGQQVTLSCSPISGHRSVSWYQQTPGQGLQFLFEYFSETQRNKGNFPGRFSGRQFSNSRSEMNVSTLELGDSALYLCASSLALRTALGANVLTFGAGSRLTVL.

The CDR3 bases are TGCAGCGTTGAAAGGACTGAAGCTTTCTTT. This translates into CSVERTEAFF. The J gene is TRBJ1-1, the V gene TRBV29-1; no definite D call. Trimming removed 2 bases from V and 5 bases from J, with 3 bases in between. CDR3 length: 10 residues. Germline V gene sequence: CDR1 SQVTM, CDR2 ANQGSEA.

This clonotype appeared once. This sequence joins TRBV29-1 and TRBJ2-5; TRBD2 aligns across 7 bases. Germline V gives CDR1 SQVTM, CDR2 ANQGSEA. The CDR3 is 16 amino acids. Trimming cost V 4 bases and J 7 bases; bases outside gene matches: 18. CDR3 bases: TGCAGCGTTGTGCCCCGGAGGGATAGCGGGTATGGGACCCAGTACTTC. It is translated as CSVVPRRDSGYGTQYF.

The genes are TRBV4-1 and TRBJ1-3, with a possible D match to TRBD1 (5 bases). The CDR3 is made up of 17 amino acids. V lost 1 base to trimming and J lost 0 bases, with 13 bases between them. Germline values: CDR1 MGHRA, CDR2 YSYEKL. CDR3 DNA sequence: TGCGCCAGCAGCCAAGGCGCAGGGATCATCTCTGGAAACACCATATATTTT. This gives the protein CASSQGAGIISGNTIYF.

The genes are TRBV7-8 and TRBJ2-1; 8 nucleotides agree with TRBD1. Germline V gene lookup returns CDR1 SGHVS and CDR2 FQNEAQ. V was clipped by 5 bases and J by 5 bases; unmatched bases: 11. The CDR3 spans 16 residues. CDR3 DNA sequence: TGTGCCAGCAGCCCCCGACTCGGACAGGGAAACAATGAGCAGTTCTTC. Encoded protein: CASSPRLGQGNNEQFF.

This clonotype occurred once. The J gene is TRBJ2-7, the V gene TRBV25-1; TRBD1 agrees at 8 bases. In germline, CDR1 is MGHDK, CDR2 SYGVNS. The CDR3 runs 16 residues. V lost 6 bases, J lost 5 bases, and 15 bases stayed unmatched. This CDR3 is CASSVLGQGNRDEQYF. CDR3 coding DNA: TGTGCCAGCAGCGTTCTCGGACAGGGAAATAGGGACGAGCAGTACTTC.

The rearrangement uses TRBV6-1 and TRBJ1-5, with 9 bases that match TRBD1. This CDR3 has 15 residues. J was trimmed by 7 bases and V by 6 bases; bases with no gene match: 10. CDR1 and CDR2 (germline): MNHNS, SASEGT. The CDR3 is CASRVDRGMGQPQHF. CDR3 bases: TGTGCCAGCAGGGTGGACAGGGGAATGGGGCAGCCCCAGCATTTT.

J is TRBJ2-4 and V is TRBV19; no clear D. The CDR3 extends over 16 amino acids. Per germline, CDR1 LNHDA and CDR2 SQIVND (reference sequence). Trimming took 3 bases from V and 3 from J, leaving 15 bases between them. CDR3 coding DNA: TGTGCCAGTAGTATTGATGTTGAGGTAGTCAAAAACATTCAGTACTTC. Translation gives CASSIDVEVVKNIQYF.

The chain recombines TRBV5-1 with TRBJ2-7, with no clear D. The J call may be wrong; the DNA end is better matched by TRBJ2-1. Germline assignment: CDR1 SGHRS and CDR2 YFSETQ. This CDR3 is built from 16 residues. The CDR3 bases are TGCGCCAGCAGCTTGGACCCAGCTAGCTCCTACAATGAGCAGTTCTTC. It translates to CASSLDPASSYNEQFF.

This clonotype was found many times. The V call is TRBV5-1, the J call TRBJ1-2; D unclear. V was trimmed by 0 bases and J by 4 bases, leaving 7 bases between them. Germline loops: CDR1 SGHRS, CDR2 YFSETQ. This CDR3 is 13 amino acids long. The CDR3 coding sequence is TGCGCCAGCAGCTTGGAGTTGGGCTATGGCTACACCTTC. Translation gives CASSLELGYGYTF.

V and J are TRBV20-1 and TRBJ1-4; 8 bases line up with TRBD1. V lost 2 bases to trimming and J lost 8 bases; unmatched junction nucleotides: 13. Germline CDR1 and CDR2: DFQATT and SNEGSKA (reference sequence). The CDR3 totals 16 residues. CDR3 region: CSARKGVGRGREKLFF. The CDR3, as DNA: TGCAGTGCTAGAAAAGGGGTTGGCAGGGGGCGGGAAAAACTGTTTTTT.

This clonotype was recorded at least ten times. The genes are TRBV6-1 and TRBJ2-7; a weak D match, TRBD1 (7 bases). The germline V gene encodes CDR1 MNHNS and CDR2 SASEGT. The CDR3 covers 15 residues. Trimming pared 2 bases from V and 2 bases from J, leaving 13 bases between. DNA for the CDR3: TGTGCCAGCAGTGAAAGGCAGGGGGGAACCTACGAGCAGTACTTC. Its protein product is CASSERQGGTYEQYF.